This T cell receptor (beta chain) appears in the sequencing data of a study of T cell changes during pregnancy in multiple sclerosis. The assay was immunoSEQ multiplex PCR, and TCRdb's table has in-frame clones only and misses some. The sample shows tens of thousands of clones, roughly nine tenths of them seen only once. The CDR3 is made up of 12 amino acids. CDR1 MNHEY and CDR2 SMNVEV come from the germline V gene (reference sequence). Trimming stripped 3 bases from V and 3 bases from J, with 6 bases between. The clonotype originates from a female donor with multiple sclerosis, enrolled in a pregnancy study. The chain employs TRBV27 and TRBJ2-7; no definite D call. This sample comprised CD8+ T cells from peripheral blood mononuclear cells, obtained before pregnancy. The CDR3: CASSFSGYEQYF. The CDR3 DNA reads TGTGCCAGCAGTTTCAGTGGCTACGAGCAGTACTTC.